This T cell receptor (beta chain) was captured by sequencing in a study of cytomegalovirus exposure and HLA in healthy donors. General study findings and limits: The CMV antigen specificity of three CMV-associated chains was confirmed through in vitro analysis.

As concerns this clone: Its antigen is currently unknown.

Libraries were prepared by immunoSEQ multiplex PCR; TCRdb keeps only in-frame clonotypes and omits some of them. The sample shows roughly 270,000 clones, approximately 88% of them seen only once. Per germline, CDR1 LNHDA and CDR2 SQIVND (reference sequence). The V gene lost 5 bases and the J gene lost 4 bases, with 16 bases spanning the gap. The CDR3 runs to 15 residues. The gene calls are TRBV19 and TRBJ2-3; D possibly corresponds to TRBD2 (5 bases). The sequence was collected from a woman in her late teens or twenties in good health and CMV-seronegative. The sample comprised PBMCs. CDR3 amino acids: CASSPRELSADTQYF. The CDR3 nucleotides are TGTGCCAGTAGTCCCCGGGAATTAAGTGCAGATACGCAGTATTTT.